This T cell receptor beta chain was captured by sequencing in a study of spatial heterogeneity in lung cancer. Broader study findings: Counts that tracked tumor mutation counts were those of expanded intratumoral alpha and beta TCRs.

Trimming took off 2 bases at V and 0 bases at J, with 13 bases between the two ends. In germline, CDR1 is LNHNV, CDR2 YYDKDF (reference sequence). The length of the CDR3 is 16 residues. TCRdb passed the 5' RACE reads through MiXCR, listing each CDR3 protein once. The sample lists about 9,200 distinct CDR3 sequences; about 5% were seen once. Stated time point: sample taken at primary tumor resection. This clonotype has ten or more counts. Its antigen is still unknown. The rearrangement links TRBV15 to TRBJ2-5; D tentatively reads TRBD1 or TRBD2 (5 bases each). The starting material was lung tumor tissue, obtained at surgery. The TCR was taken from a female donor with early-stage non-small cell lung cancer. The DNA of the CDR3 is TGTGCCACCAGCAGACCGGGACGGAAAGACCAAGAGACCCAGTACTTC. It is translated as CATSRPGRKDQETQYF. Filled out from reference TRBV15 and TRBJ2-5, the complete variable domain reads DAMVIQNPRYQVTQFGKPVTLSCSQTLNHNVMYWYQQKSSQAPKLLFHYYDKDFNNEADTPDNFQSRRPNTSFCFLDIRSPGLGDTAMYLCATSRPGRKDQETQYFGPGTRLLVL.